This T cell receptor beta chain was documented in a study of blood T cell repertoires in COVID-19. This table comes from immunoSEQ multiplex PCR, and its TCRdb copy is limited to in-frame clones, with some not included. In the table there are under 250,000 clones, approximately 88% of which are singletons. Cohorts were assigned according to the clinical history that participants reported. The CDR3 spans 14 residues. Germline values: CDR1 MGHRA, CDR2 YSYEKL. V dropped 4 bases and J dropped 2 bases, with 8 bases sitting between them. This chain uses TRBV4-1 with TRBJ2-2; D might be TRBD1 (6 bases). The sequence was collected from a woman aged 30 to 39 who had been exposed to COVID-19. Sequencing input: PBMCs or T cells enriched from blood (not recorded which). DNA for the CDR3: TGCGCCAGCAGCCCCGGGACAAACACCGGGGAGCTGTTTTTT. Translated: CASSPGTNTGELFF.